This T cell receptor (beta chain) originates from a study of T cells in Graves' hyperthyroidism and ophthalmopathy. Findings and limits, study-wide: Most thyroid clonotypes expanded above 0.001 were also detected in blood.

Researchers barred patients who had uncontrolled infection, other autoimmune disease, pregnancy or lactation. Trimming cost V 5 bases and J 6 bases, with 8 bases left between them. Germline values: CDR1 SEHNR, CDR2 FQNEAQ (reference sequence). The CDR3 has 11 residues. The CDR3 regions of TCR beta were amplified from RNA transcripts. A set of HTBI primers served as the primers for a first-round RT-PCR of the TCR CDR3. MiXCR, applied by TCRdb to the multiplex PCR reads, yields one record per CDR3 protein. The table has about 510,000 distinct CDR3 sequences, 35% to 50% seen once. With respect to this clonotype: Its target is not known.

This TCR came from an adult woman with Graves' disease, either hyperthyroidism or ophthalmopathy (not recorded which). The chain combines TRBV7-9 with TRBJ2-7, with D unclear. Sequencing was carried out using peripheral blood or thyroid tissue (not recorded which). For the CDR3, the DNA is TGTGCCAGCAGCGTAAGCTGCGAGCAGTACTTC. Translated: CASSVSCEQYF.